These 14 T cell receptor beta chains were all obtained from the same sample, sequenced in a study of T cells in Graves' hyperthyroidism and ophthalmopathy. Researchers amplified the TCR beta CDR3 regions from RNA transcripts. TCR CDR3 underwent first-round RT-PCR with the HTBI primer set. TCRdb recomputed calls from the multiplex PCR reads with MiXCR, one row per CDR3 protein. The sample has hundreds of thousands of distinct CDR3 sequences, 40% to 55% seen once; the top ten hold roughly 8.2%. The sequenced sample was peripheral blood or thyroid tissue (not recorded which). The receptors originated from a woman aged 18-35 years with Graves' hyperthyroidism.

This clonotype was seen at least ten times. The CDR3 region is CAITPGGNTIYF. The CDR3 DNA follows: TGTGCCATCACTCCGGGAGGAAACACCATATATTTT. The chain has TRBV10-3 and TRBJ1-3; no clear D. The CDR3 loop spans 12 amino acids. Germline CDR1 is ENHRY and CDR2 is SYGVKD. The V gene lost 7 bases and the J gene lost 4 bases, with 8 bases spanning the gap.

This clonotype has a count of ten or more. The chain links TRBV7-2 to TRBJ1-5; D remains ambiguous. The ends were cut back, 0 bases at V and 9 bases at J, with 9 bases in the middle. CDR3 length: 13 amino acids. CDR1 and CDR2 (germline): SGHTA, FQGNSA. Here the CDR3 reads CASSLAVDGPQHF. CDR3 sequence (DNA): TGTGCCAGCAGCTTAGCGGTGGATGGGCCCCAGCATTTT.

CDR3 DNA sequence: TGTGCCACCAGTGTCGAGGACACAGATACGCAGTATTTT. This gives the protein CATSVEDTDTQYF. This chain links TRBV24-1 with TRBJ2-3; D not certain. Trimming shortened V by 5 bases and J by 2 bases, and 7 bases separated the two germline ends. The CDR3 loop spans 13 amino acids. Germline-derived CDR1 and CDR2 are KGHDR and SFDVKD.

This clonotype was counted ten times or more. The chain has TRBV6-6 and TRBJ2-5; a weak D match, TRBD1 (6 bases). Germline CDR1 and CDR2: MNHNY and SVGAGI (reference sequence). V was pared by 2 bases and J by 7 bases, with 14 bases between. This CDR3 comprises 14 residues. The CDR3 sequence is CASSYGQRGWTQYF. CDR3 in DNA: TGTGCCAGCAGTTACGGACAGCGCGGGTGGACCCAGTACTTC.

The CDR3 spells CASSKTGAPTRYGYTF. The CDR3 coding sequence is TGTGCCAGCAGTAAGACAGGGGCTCCTACCCGCTATGGCTACACCTTC. The rearrangement joins TRBV25-1 to TRBJ1-2; 8 nucleotides match TRBD1. CDR1 is MGHDK, CDR2 SYGVNS, per germline. CDR3 length: 16 amino acids. Germline trimming cut 5 bases from V and 4 bases from J; bases unmatched to any gene: 12.

The V gene is TRBV11-2, the J gene TRBJ1-1; D unclear. The CDR3 has 12 amino acids. In germline, CDR1 is SGHAT, CDR2 FQNNGV. V gave up 6 bases and J gave up 0 bases, with 5 bases separating them. This CDR3 reads CASSVVNTEAFF. CDR3 DNA: TGTGCCAGCAGTGTAGTGAACACTGAAGCTTTCTTT.

In the case of this clonotype: At one boundary the junction diverges from the germline segment, which might be a read error. V and J are TRBV7-6 and TRBJ2-1; 15 bases are shared with TRBD2. Germline CDR1 reads SGHVS; CDR2 reads FNYEAQ. The CDR3 runs to 16 residues. As DNA, the CDR3 is TGTGCTAGCAGCTTGGGACTAGCGGGAGGTGACAATGAGCAGTTCTTC. It encodes CASSLGLAGGDNEQFF.

This rearrangement joins TRBV14 to TRBJ2-7; 10 bases match TRBD2. The CDR3 consists of 15 residues. Germline V gene sequence: CDR1 SGHDN, CDR2 FVKESK. Trimming cost V 4 bases and J 0 bases; bases outside gene matches: 3. The CDR3 DNA sequence: TGTGCCAGCAGCCTGCTAGCGGGGGCCTCCTACGAGCAGTACTTC. Its protein is CASSLLAGASYEQYF.

This chain joins TRBV24-1 and TRBJ1-1; possibly TRBD1 for D (6 bases). From germline, CDR1 is KGHDR and CDR2 SFDVKD. V dropped 12 bases and J dropped 4 bases, with 29 bases sitting between them. The CDR3 runs 17 residues. CDR3 nucleotide sequence: TGTGCCGCGGCGGACAGTGGGGCCGAGGCTATGGGCACTGAAGCTTTCTTT. This encodes CAAADSGAEAMGTEAFF.

In this sample, this clonotype turned up a few times. At one end the junction does not follow the germline gene, possibly because of a read error. The V gene is TRBV7-9, the J gene TRBJ1-2; TRBD1 might be the D (5 bases). The CDR3 totals 14 residues. Germline-derived CDR1 and CDR2 are SEHNR and FQNEAQ (reference sequence). Here the CDR3 reads CVSSPPGTRNGYTF. CDR3 nucleotide sequence: TGCGTCAGCAGCCCCCCCGGGACGCGAAATGGCTACACCTTC.

There are a few counts of this clonotype. J is TRBJ1-2 and V is TRBV7-2, with D uncertain. The CDR3 runs 13 residues. Germline V gene sequence: CDR1 SGHTA, CDR2 FQGNSA. Trimming removed 3 bases from V and 8 bases from J, with 13 bases in between. The CDR3 coding sequence is TGTGCCAGCAGCTTGACCGGGCCGTCAGGCTACACCTTC. Translation gives CASSLTGPSGYTF.

V usage is TRBV19 and J usage is TRBJ1-6; TRBD1 matches at 7 bases. Unmatched junction bases numbered 15, after V lost 4 bases and J lost 6 bases. The CDR3 sequence is 18 residues long. Per the germline V gene, CDR1 is LNHDA and CDR2 is SQIVND (reference sequence). The CDR3 sequence: CASSRDRPSEGSNSPLHF. As DNA, the CDR3 is TGTGCCAGTAGTAGGGACAGACCCTCGGAGGGCTCTAATTCACCCCTCCACTTT.

V is TRBV7-3 and J is TRBJ1-1; unclear D gene. V shed 6 bases and J shed 4 bases, with 15 bases lying between them. The CDR3 runs 14 residues. Germline loops: CDR1 SGHTA, CDR2 FQGTGA. The CDR3 sequence is CASSPGPESTEAFF. The CDR3 bases are TGTGCCAGCAGTCCTGGCCCGGAGAGCACTGAAGCTTTCTTT. The full variable domain, in which reference TRBV7-3 and TRBJ1-1 provide the parts outside the CDR3, is GAGVSQTPSNKVTEKGKYVELRCDPISGHTALYWYRQSLGQGPEFLIYFQGTGAADDSGLPNDRFFAVRPEGSVSTLKIQRTERGDSAVYLCASSPGPESTEAFFGQGTRLTVV.

In its sample, this clonotype was seen a few times. The chain joins TRBV5-1 to TRBJ1-1; TRBD1 aligns across 10 bases. This CDR3 has 14 amino acids. J gave up 3 bases and V 4 bases, and 3 bases lay outside the gene matches. Germline V lookup: CDR1 SGHRS, CDR2 YFSETQ. CDR3 in amino acids: CASSAGTGDTEAFF. CDR3 nucleotides: TGCGCCAGCAGCGCCGGGACAGGGGACACTGAAGCTTTCTTT.